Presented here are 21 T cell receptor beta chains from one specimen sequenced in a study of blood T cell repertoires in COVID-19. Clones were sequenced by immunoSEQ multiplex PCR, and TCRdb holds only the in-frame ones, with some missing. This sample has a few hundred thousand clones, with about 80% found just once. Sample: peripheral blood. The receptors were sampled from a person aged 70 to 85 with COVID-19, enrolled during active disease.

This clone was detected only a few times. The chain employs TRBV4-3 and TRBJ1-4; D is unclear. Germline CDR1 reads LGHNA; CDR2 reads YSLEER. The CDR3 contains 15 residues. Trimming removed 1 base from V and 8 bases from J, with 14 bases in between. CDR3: CASSQANDMSEKLFF. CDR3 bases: TGCGCCAGCAGCCAAGCTAACGACATGTCCGAAAAACTGTTTTTT.

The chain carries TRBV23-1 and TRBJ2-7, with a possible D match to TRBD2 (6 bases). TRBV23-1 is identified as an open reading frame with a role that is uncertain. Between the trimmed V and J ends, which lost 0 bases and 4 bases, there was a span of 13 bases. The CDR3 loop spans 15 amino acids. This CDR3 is CASSQSHTGVYEQYF. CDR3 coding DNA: TGCGCCAGCAGTCAATCGCATACGGGAGTATACGAGCAGTACTTC.

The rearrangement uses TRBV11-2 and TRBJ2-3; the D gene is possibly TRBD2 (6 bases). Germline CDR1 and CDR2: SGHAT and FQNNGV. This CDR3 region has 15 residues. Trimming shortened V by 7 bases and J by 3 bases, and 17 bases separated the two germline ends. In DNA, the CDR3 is TGTGCCAGCACCCCGACTGCGGGGAGTACAGATACGCAGTATTTT. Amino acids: CASTPTAGSTDTQYF.

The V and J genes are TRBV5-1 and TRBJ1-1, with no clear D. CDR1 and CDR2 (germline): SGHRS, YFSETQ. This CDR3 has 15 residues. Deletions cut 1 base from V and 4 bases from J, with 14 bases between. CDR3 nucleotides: TGCGCCAGCAGCTTGAATACGGGGATGAGCACTGAAGCTTTCTTT. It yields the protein CASSLNTGMSTEAFF.

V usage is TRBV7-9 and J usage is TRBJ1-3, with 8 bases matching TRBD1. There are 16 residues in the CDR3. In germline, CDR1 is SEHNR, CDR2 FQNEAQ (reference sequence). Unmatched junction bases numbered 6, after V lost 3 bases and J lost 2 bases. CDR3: CASSLMGQAAGNTIYF. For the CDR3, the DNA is TGTGCCAGCAGCTTGATGGGACAGGCGGCTGGAAACACCATATATTTT.

In nucleotides, the CDR3 is TGTGCCGGACAGACTAGCGGCTATCCCGCCGAGCAGTACTTC. Translating gives CAGQTSGYPAEQYF. The V and J genes are TRBV28 and TRBJ2-7; 9 bases align to TRBD2. The ends lost 11 bases at V and 6 bases at J; junction bases unmatched: 14. Germline V gives CDR1 MDHEN, CDR2 SYDVKM. The CDR3 runs to 14 residues.

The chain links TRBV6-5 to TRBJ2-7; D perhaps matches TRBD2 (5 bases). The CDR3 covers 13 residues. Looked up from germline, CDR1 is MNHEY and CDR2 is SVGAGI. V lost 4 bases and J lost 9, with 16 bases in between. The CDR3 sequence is CASSLRESNRQYF. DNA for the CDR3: TGTGCCAGCAGTTTGAGGGAAAGTAATCGGCAGTACTTC.

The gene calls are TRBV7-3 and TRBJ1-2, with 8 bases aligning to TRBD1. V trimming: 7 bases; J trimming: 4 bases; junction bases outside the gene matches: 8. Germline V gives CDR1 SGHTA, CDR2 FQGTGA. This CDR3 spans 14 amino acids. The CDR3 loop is CASNPGQGPYGYTF. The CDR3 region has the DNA TGTGCCAGCAACCCCGGACAGGGTCCCTATGGCTACACCTTC.

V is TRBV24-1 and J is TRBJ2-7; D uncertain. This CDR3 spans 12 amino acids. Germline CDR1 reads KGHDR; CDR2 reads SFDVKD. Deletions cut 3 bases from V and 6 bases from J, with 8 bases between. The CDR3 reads CATSDGLLEQYF. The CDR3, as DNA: TGTGCCACCAGTGATGGGCTCCTCGAGCAGTACTTC.

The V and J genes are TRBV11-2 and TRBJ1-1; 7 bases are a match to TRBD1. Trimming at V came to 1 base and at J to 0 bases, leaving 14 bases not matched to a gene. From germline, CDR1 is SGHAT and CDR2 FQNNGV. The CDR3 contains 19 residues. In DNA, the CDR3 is TGTGCCAGCAGCTTAGCGCGGGACAGCGTCTTAGCAATGAACACTGAAGCTTTCTTT. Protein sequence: CASSLARDSVLAMNTEAFF.

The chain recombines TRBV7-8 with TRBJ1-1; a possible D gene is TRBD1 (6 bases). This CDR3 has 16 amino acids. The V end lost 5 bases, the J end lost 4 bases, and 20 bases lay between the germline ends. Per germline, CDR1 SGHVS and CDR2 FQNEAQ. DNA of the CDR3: TGTGCCAGCAGCCCGTCCGGACAGTTTGGAAGCACTGAAGCTTTCTTT. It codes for CASSPSGQFGSTEAFF.

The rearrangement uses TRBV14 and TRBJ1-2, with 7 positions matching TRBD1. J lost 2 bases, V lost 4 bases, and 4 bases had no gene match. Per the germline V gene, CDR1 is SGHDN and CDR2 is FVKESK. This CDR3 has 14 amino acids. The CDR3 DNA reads TGTGCCAGCAGCCGCCGACAGGGAAACTATGGCTACACCTTC. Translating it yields CASSRRQGNYGYTF.

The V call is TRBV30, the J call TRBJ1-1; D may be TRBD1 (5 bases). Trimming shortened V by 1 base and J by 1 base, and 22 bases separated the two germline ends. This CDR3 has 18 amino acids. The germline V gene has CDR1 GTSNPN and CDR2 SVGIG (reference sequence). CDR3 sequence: CAWSATGGVFSGNTEAFF. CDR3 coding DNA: TGTGCCTGGAGTGCCACTGGGGGGGTATTTTCGGGGAACACTGAAGCTTTCTTT.

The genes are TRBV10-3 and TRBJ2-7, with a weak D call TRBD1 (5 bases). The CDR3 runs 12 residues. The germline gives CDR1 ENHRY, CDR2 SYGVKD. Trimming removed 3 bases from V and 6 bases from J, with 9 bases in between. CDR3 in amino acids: CAISEPGSEQYF. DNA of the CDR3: TGTGCCATCAGTGAACCAGGGTCCGAGCAGTACTTC.

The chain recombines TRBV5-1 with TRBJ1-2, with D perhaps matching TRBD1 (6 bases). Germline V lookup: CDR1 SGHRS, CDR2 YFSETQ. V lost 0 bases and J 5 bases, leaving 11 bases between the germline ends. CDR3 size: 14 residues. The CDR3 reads CASSLEQGGYGYTF. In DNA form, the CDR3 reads TGCGCCAGCAGCTTGGAACAGGGAGGGTATGGCTACACCTTC.

CDR3 sequence reads: CSAAGQGEAFF. The CDR3 bases are TGCAGTGCTGCCGGACAGGGGGAAGCTTTCTTT. V usage is TRBV20-1 and J usage is TRBJ1-1; TRBD1 matches 9 bases. Unmatched junction bases numbered 3, after V lost 5 bases and J lost 8 bases. CDR1 and CDR2 from the germline V gene are DFQATT and SNEGSKA (reference sequence). There are 11 residues in the CDR3.

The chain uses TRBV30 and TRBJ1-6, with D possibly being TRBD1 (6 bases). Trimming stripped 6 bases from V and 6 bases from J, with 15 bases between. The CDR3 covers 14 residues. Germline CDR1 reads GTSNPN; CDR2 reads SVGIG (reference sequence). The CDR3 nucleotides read TGTGCCTGTGCTGGGGGCGGGGGTAATTCACCCCTCCACTTT. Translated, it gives CACAGGGGNSPLHF.

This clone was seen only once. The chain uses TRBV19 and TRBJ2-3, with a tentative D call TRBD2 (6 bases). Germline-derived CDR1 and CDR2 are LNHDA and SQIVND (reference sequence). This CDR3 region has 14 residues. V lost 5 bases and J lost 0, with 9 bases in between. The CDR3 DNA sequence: TGTGCCAGTAGTGGGGGGAGTAGCACAGATACGCAGTATTTT. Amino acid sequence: CASSGGSSTDTQYF.

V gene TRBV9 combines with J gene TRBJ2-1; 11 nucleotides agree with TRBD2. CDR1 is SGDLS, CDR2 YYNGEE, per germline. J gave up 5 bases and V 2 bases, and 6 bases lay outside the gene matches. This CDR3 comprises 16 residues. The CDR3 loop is CASSVPTSGNDNEQFF. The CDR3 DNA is TGTGCCAGCAGCGTCCCGACTAGCGGGAATGACAATGAGCAGTTCTTC. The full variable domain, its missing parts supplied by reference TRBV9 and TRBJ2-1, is DSGVTQTPKHLITATGQRVTLRCSPRSGDLSVYWYQQSLDQGLQFLIQYYNGEERAKGNILERFSAQQFPDLHSELNLSSLELGDSALYFCASSVPTSGNDNEQFFGPGTRLTVL.

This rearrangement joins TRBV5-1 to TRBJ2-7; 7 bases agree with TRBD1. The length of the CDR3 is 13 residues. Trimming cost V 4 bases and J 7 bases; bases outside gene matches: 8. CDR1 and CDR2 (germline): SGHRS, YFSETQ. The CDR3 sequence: CASSNPGGREQYF. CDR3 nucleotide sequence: TGCGCCAGCAGCAACCCAGGGGGTCGGGAGCAGTACTTC.

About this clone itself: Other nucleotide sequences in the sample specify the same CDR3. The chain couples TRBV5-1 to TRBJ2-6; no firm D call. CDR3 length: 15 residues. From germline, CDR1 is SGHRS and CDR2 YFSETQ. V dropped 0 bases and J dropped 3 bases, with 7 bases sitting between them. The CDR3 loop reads CASSLAPGGANVLTF. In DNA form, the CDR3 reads TGCGCCAGCAGCTTGGCCCCAGGTGGGGCCAACGTCCTGACTTTC. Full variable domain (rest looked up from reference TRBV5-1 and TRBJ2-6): KAGVTQTPRYLIKTRGQQVTLSCSPISGHRSVSWYQQTPGQGLQFLFEYFSETQRNKGNFPGRFSGRQFSNSRSEMNVSTLELGDSALYLCASSLAPGGANVLTFGAGSRLTVL.